Shown below are 25 T cell receptor beta chains from a single sample sequenced in a study of T cell responses to AZD1222 COVID-19 vaccine. This table comes from immunoSEQ multiplex PCR, and its TCRdb copy is limited to in-frame clones, with some not included. The sample has under 200,000 clones, about nine tenths seen once. The specimen comprised peripheral blood, sampled on day 0 of AZD1222 vaccination. These TCRs come from an adult in good health.

In DNA, the CDR3 is TGTGCCAGCAGTGTCAGGGTGATGGACACTGAAGCTTTCTTT. The encoded protein is CASSVRVMDTEAFF. The V gene is TRBV2, the J gene TRBJ1-1; maybe TRBD1 (5 bases). The V and J ends lost 4 bases and 3 bases respectively, with 12 bases between them. Germline V gives CDR1 SNHLY, CDR2 FYNNEI. The CDR3 totals 14 residues. Supplemented by reference TRBV2 and TRBJ1-1, the full variable domain reads EPEVTQTPSHQVTQMGQEVILRCVPISNHLYFYWYRQILGQKVEFLVSFYNNEISEKSEIFDDQFSVERPDGSNFTLKIRSTKLEDSAMYFCASSVRVMDTEAFFGQGTRLTVV.

The chain joins TRBV24-1 to TRBJ2-2; D uncertain. Looked up from germline, CDR1 is KGHDR and CDR2 is SFDVKD. The CDR3 sequence is 15 residues long. The V gene lost 9 bases and the J gene lost 1 base, with 14 bases spanning the gap. DNA for the CDR3: TGTGCCACCCGGCCCTCGGGCGGGAACACCGGGGAGCTGTTTTTT. It specifies CATRPSGGNTGELFF.

The CDR3: CASSPVSTQSNQPQHF. DNA for the CDR3: TGTGCCAGCAGCCCGGTGAGTACTCAAAGCAATCAGCCCCAGCATTTT. This sequence joins TRBV5-5 and TRBJ1-5, with D uncertain. CDR1 and CDR2 from the germline V gene are SGHKS and YYEKEE (reference sequence). The V end lost 4 bases, the J end lost 1 base, and 15 bases lay between the germline ends. CDR3 size: 16 residues.

The gene calls are TRBV20-1 and TRBJ2-7; no firm D call. CDR3 length: 11 residues. Germline V CDR1 and CDR2: DFQATT, SNEGSKA (reference sequence). Trimming pared 4 bases from V and 3 bases from J, leaving 7 bases between. This CDR3 is CSANRIYEQYF. The CDR3 nucleotides are TGCAGTGCTAATAGGATCTACGAGCAGTACTTC.

This rearrangement joins TRBV19 to TRBJ1-3; the D is unclear. Trimming stripped 3 bases from V and 4 bases from J, with 19 bases between. This CDR3 has 17 amino acids. Germline V gene lookup returns CDR1 LNHDA and CDR2 SQIVND (reference sequence). The CDR3 is CASSIGGSYLAGNTIYF. The CDR3 DNA reads as TGTGCCAGTAGTATTGGCGGGAGCTATCTCGCGGGAAACACCATATATTTT.

There are a few counts of this clone. The CDR3 region is CASSWAYGYTF. CDR3 DNA: TGTGCCAGCAGTTGGGCCTATGGCTACACCTTC. The chain is built from TRBV6-2 or TRBV6-3 and TRBJ1-2; D is unresolved. The CDR3 covers 11 residues. Trimming shortened V by 4 bases and J by 4 bases, and 4 bases separated the two germline ends. Looked up from germline, CDR1 is MNHEY and CDR2 is SVGEGT.

This sequence joins TRBV6-5 and TRBJ2-1, with TRBD1 as a possible D gene (6 bases). V lost 7 bases and J lost 5, with 18 bases in between. The CDR3 is 15 residues long. The germline CDR1 and CDR2 sequences are MNHEY and SVGAGI. CDR3 in amino acids: CASTSGGAGDNEQFF. CDR3 in DNA: TGTGCCAGCACCTCTGGGGGAGCAGGGGACAATGAGCAGTTCTTC.

The gene calls are TRBV5-1 and TRBJ1-2; no firm D call. V shed 0 bases and J shed 0 bases, with 12 bases lying between them. Germline lookup yields CDR1 SGHRS and CDR2 YFSETQ. The CDR3 is 16 amino acids. CDR3 loop: CASSLVENKPNYGYTF. The CDR3 region has the DNA TGCGCCAGCAGCTTGGTAGAGAATAAACCTAACTATGGCTACACCTTC. The variable domain in full, with the rest retrieved from reference TRBV5-1 and TRBJ1-2, is KAGVTQTPRYLIKTRGQQVTLSCSPISGHRSVSWYQQTPGQGLQFLFEYFSETQRNKGNFPGRFSGRQFSNSRSEMNVSTLELGDSALYLCASSLVENKPNYGYTFGSGTRLTVV.

The chain is built from TRBV2 and TRBJ1-4, with 8 bases lining up with TRBD1. The germline V gene has CDR1 SNHLY and CDR2 FYNNEI. V gave up 7 bases and J gave up 8 bases; unmatched junction bases: 9. This CDR3 comprises 14 residues. The CDR3 sequence is CASNLQGEGEKLFF. In nucleotides, the CDR3 is TGTGCCAGCAATTTACAGGGGGAGGGGGAAAAACTGTTTTTT.

This chain uses TRBV18 with TRBJ2-6; D may match TRBD1 or TRBD2 (5 bases each). Trimming took off 2 bases at V and 0 bases at J, with 5 bases between the two ends. Germline V gene data show CDR1 as KGHSH and CDR2 as LQKENI. This CDR3 has 15 amino acids. The CDR3 is CASSPGGSGANVLTF. In nucleotides, the CDR3 is TGTGCCAGCTCACCAGGGGGCTCTGGGGCCAACGTCCTGACTTTC.

V is TRBV7-3 and J is TRBJ1-2, with 7 positions matching TRBD1. The CDR3 sequence is 13 residues long. After removal of 3 bases from V and 6 bases from J, the junction contained 4 bases not matched to a gene. Germline CDR1 is SGHTA and CDR2 is FQGTGA. In DNA, the CDR3 is TGTGCCAGCAGCTTCTCCGGGACAGATGGCTACACCTTC. Amino acid sequence: CASSFSGTDGYTF.

This clone was counted a single time. The chain combines TRBV6-5 with TRBJ2-7, with unresolved D. The CDR3 is 12 amino acids. Germline lookup yields CDR1 MNHEY and CDR2 SVGAGI. V lost 7 bases, J lost 7 bases, and 14 bases lay in between. The CDR3 loop is CASTSQGFEQYF. The CDR3 DNA follows: TGTGCCAGCACCAGTCAAGGTTTTGAGCAGTACTTC.

This clone was detected only a few times. The genes are TRBV6-4 and TRBJ2-1, with TRBD2 matching 7 bases. The CDR3 runs to 13 residues. The germline V gene encodes CDR1 MRHNA and CDR2 SNTAGT. With 3 bases clipped from V and 15 bases from J, the junction kept 11 bases outside the gene matches. The DNA of the CDR3 is TGTGCCAGCAGTGAGGGCGGGATGGGACTACGGTTCTTC. This codes for CASSEGGMGLRFF.

This chain uses TRBV18 with TRBJ2-3; perhaps TRBD1 as D (6 bases). The CDR3 length is 16 residues. Germline V gene data show CDR1 as KGHSH and CDR2 as LQKENI. Trimming took off 6 bases at V and 0 bases at J, with 16 bases between the two ends. DNA for the CDR3: TGTGCCAGCTCTCCCCAGGCCAGGGGTAGCACAGATACGCAGTATTTT. Its protein is CASSPQARGSTDTQYF. The entire variable domain, with the rest obtained from reference TRBV18 and TRBJ2-3, is as follows: NAGVMQNPRHLVRRRGQEARLRCSPMKGHSHVYWYRQLPEEGLKFMVYLQKENIIDESGMPKERFSAEFPKEGPSILRIQQVVRGDSAAYFCASSPQARGSTDTQYFGPGTRLTVL.

The sample holds a few counts of this clone. This sequence joins TRBV6-2 or TRBV6-3 and TRBJ1-1; D gene ambiguous. The CDR3 totals 12 residues. Trimming took off 6 bases at V and 0 bases at J, with 5 bases between the two ends. Per germline, CDR1 MNHEY and CDR2 SVGEGT. CDR3 sequence reads: CASSQLNTEAFF. CDR3 DNA: TGTGCCAGCAGCCAGCTGAACACTGAAGCTTTCTTT.

V and J are TRBV7-8 and TRBJ2-7; TRBD1 is a possible D gene (6 bases). The CDR3 sequence is 14 residues long. V was trimmed by 5 bases and J by 4 bases, leaving 15 bases between them. Germline V gene data show CDR1 as SGHVS and CDR2 as FQNEAQ. Written as DNA, the CDR3 is TGTGCCAGCAGCCTATTCTATACAGGGTACGAGCAGTACTTC. Its translation is CASSLFYTGYEQYF.

This clone was picked up a small number of times. The chain employs TRBV6-5 and TRBJ1-2; D is unclear. V dropped 0 bases and J dropped 6 bases, with 17 bases sitting between them. Germline lookup yields CDR1 MNHEY and CDR2 SVGAGI. The CDR3 spans 16 residues. The CDR3 sequence is CASSYSFRIQRDGYTF. The CDR3 coding sequence is TGTGCCAGCAGTTACTCCTTCAGAATACAAAGGGATGGCTACACCTTC.

This rearrangement joins TRBV5-1 to TRBJ2-1, with TRBD2 as a possible D gene (7 bases). The CDR3 extends over 14 amino acids. V was pared by 7 bases and J by 7 bases, with 18 bases between. The germline CDR1 and CDR2 sequences are SGHRS and YFSETQ. The CDR3 region is CASSTGGARNEQFF. In DNA form, the CDR3 reads TGCGCCAGCTCCACTGGGGGGGCCAGAAATGAGCAGTTCTTC. Looking up the rest from reference TRBV5-1 and TRBJ2-1 gives the full variable domain: KAGVTQTPRYLIKTRGQQVTLSCSPISGHRSVSWYQQTPGQGLQFLFEYFSETQRNKGNFPGRFSGRQFSNSRSEMNVSTLELGDSALYLCASSTGGARNEQFFGPGTRLTVL.

This chain links TRBV7-8 with TRBJ2-7; D is uncertain. This CDR3 region has 15 residues. The germline V gene encodes CDR1 SGHVS and CDR2 FQNEAQ. V dropped 5 bases and J dropped 2 bases, with 16 bases sitting between them. In nucleotides, the CDR3 is TGTGCCAGCAGCCGAGCAGAGCGATTGACCTACGAGCAGTACTTC. This translates into CASSRAERLTYEQYF.

The gene calls are TRBV11-3 and TRBJ2-5; D perhaps matches TRBD1 (6 bases). The CDR3 loop spans 14 amino acids. Germline V gene sequence: CDR1 SGHNT, CDR2 YENEEA. Trimming took 4 bases from V and 5 from J, leaving 14 bases between them. The CDR3 DNA follows: TGTGCCAGCAGCTCGAACAGGGAACTGGAGACCCAGTACTTC. Encoded protein: CASSSNRELETQYF.

This rearrangement joins TRBV18 to TRBJ2-2; tentatively, D is TRBD1 (6 bases). CDR3 length: 16 residues. Germline V gene data show CDR1 as KGHSH and CDR2 as LQKENI. The V end was cut by 5 bases, the J end by 0 bases, with 13 bases between. CDR3 residues: CASSIIQGSNTGELFF. For the CDR3, the DNA is TGTGCCAGCTCAATCATTCAGGGGTCGAACACCGGGGAGCTGTTTTTT.

The V gene is TRBV4-1, the J gene TRBJ1-4; 9 bases match TRBD1. CDR3 length: 15 residues. V trimming: 2 bases; J trimming: 7 bases; junction bases outside the gene matches: 5. Per the germline V gene, CDR1 is MGHRA and CDR2 is YSYEKL. The CDR3 DNA follows: TGCGCCAGCAGCCAACACGGGACAGGGAGTGAAAAACTGTTTTTT. It specifies CASSQHGTGSEKLFF.

V usage is TRBV7-2 and J usage is TRBJ1-2; D unresolved. V was pared by 1 base and J by 8 bases, with 17 bases between. The CDR3 covers 15 residues. Germline V gene data show CDR1 as SGHTA and CDR2 as FQGNSA. CDR3 bases: TGTGCCAGCAGCTTAGATTTTTCAGGCTTGCCCGGCTACACCTTC. Residues: CASSLDFSGLPGYTF.

This clone was observed at least ten times. The rearrangement uses TRBV4-1 and TRBJ2-2, with D possibly being TRBD1 (5 bases). CDR3 length: 15 amino acids. CDR1 and CDR2 (germline): MGHRA, YSYEKL. The ends were cut back, 3 bases at V and 5 bases at J, with 13 bases in the middle. This CDR3 is CASSQGHSVTGELFF. The CDR3 DNA follows: TGCGCCAGCAGCCAGGGGCACTCGGTAACCGGGGAGCTGTTTTTT.

This chain uses TRBV2 with TRBJ1-3, with 7 positions matching TRBD1. The CDR3 spans 13 residues. In germline, CDR1 is SNHLY, CDR2 FYNNEI. Losses at the gene ends were 2 bases for V and 15 bases for J; bases not matched to a gene: 10. CDR3 sequence reads: CASSERGQGVRYF. In nucleotides, the CDR3 is TGTGCCAGCAGTGAAAGGGGGCAGGGGGTACGATATTTT.